The 24 T cell receptor beta chains given below trace back to one sample, sequenced in a study of blood T cells in healthy people across ages. PCR was performed a second time for about 7 to 12 cycles using a sample-barcoded 5' primer and a J-beta primer mix. Each CDR3 protein gets one entry after TCRdb re-called the 5' RACE reads with MiXCR. The table has approximately 2,000,000 distinct CDR3 sequences, roughly two fifths seen once. Sequencing input: blood. The receptors come from a human donor in good health.

In its sample, this clonotype was seen a few times. The V call is TRBV6-1, the J call TRBJ2-7; D gene unclear. Trimming stripped 9 bases from V and 0 bases from J, with 12 bases between. The CDR3 contains 13 residues. CDR1 and CDR2 from the germline V gene are MNHNS and SASEGT. This CDR3 reads CASSKPSSYEQYF. CDR3 nucleotide sequence: TGTGCCAGTTCCAAACCGAGCTCCTACGAGCAGTACTTC.

The chain recombines TRBV20-1 with TRBJ2-3; D not resolved. There are 16 residues in the CDR3. V lost 3 bases, J lost 3 bases, and 19 bases lay in between. CDR1 DFQATT and CDR2 SNEGSKA come from the germline V gene (reference sequence). CDR3 nucleotide sequence: TGCAGTGCTAGTCCGGACCCCTTTGCCAATACAGATACGCAGTATTTT. Encoded protein: CSASPDPFANTDTQYF.

Ten or more counts support this clonotype. This chain uses TRBV6-2 or TRBV6-3 with TRBJ2-6; D unclear. This CDR3 has 15 residues. V was cut by 2 bases and J by 4 bases, with 9 bases left in between. The V gene's germline CDR1 is MNHEY and CDR2 SVGEGT. Here the CDR3 reads CASSYDAAGANVLTF. CDR3 coding DNA: TGTGCCAGCAGTTACGACGCGGCGGGGGCCAACGTCCTGACTTTC.

The V call is TRBV12-3 or TRBV12-4, the J call TRBJ2-1, with TRBD2 matching over 7 bases. This CDR3 has 16 residues. Germline trimming cut 2 bases from V and 6 bases from J; bases unmatched to any gene: 10. CDR3: CASSLSPGGAINEQFF. The CDR3 DNA reads as TGTGCCAGCAGTTTATCGCCGGGGGGAGCTATCAATGAGCAGTTCTTC.

The rearrangement uses TRBV12-3 or TRBV12-4 and TRBJ2-6, with no clear D. V shed 5 bases and J shed 18 bases, with 8 bases lying between them. CDR3 size: 9 residues. The CDR3 DNA reads as TGTGCCAGCAGTCCAGCTTCGACTTTC. This sequence encodes CASSPASTF.

The V gene is TRBV7-9, the J gene TRBJ1-1; 8 nucleotides agree with TRBD1. The trim removed 1 base at V and 1 base at J, leaving 5 bases unmatched. The CDR3 runs 16 residues. Germline V gene lookup returns CDR1 SEHNR and CDR2 FQNEAQ (reference sequence). The CDR3 spells CASSLGRDRRNTEAFF. The CDR3 region has the DNA TGTGCCAGCAGCTTAGGACGGGACAGGAGGAACACTGAAGCTTTCTTT.

The chain combines TRBV10-3 with TRBJ2-4; D is perhaps TRBD1 (6 bases). Near its end, the DNA agrees better with TRBJ2-7, so the J call may be wrong. The CDR3 covers 15 residues. Germline assignment: CDR1 ENHRY and CDR2 SYGVKD. DNA for the CDR3: TGTGCCATCAGTGAGTCGTTAACGGACAGACACGAGCAGTACTTC. Amino acids: CAISESLTDRHEQYF.

The rearrangement links TRBV12-5 to TRBJ2-5, with D tentatively TRBD1 (6 bases). V was pared by 3 bases and J by 6 bases, with 14 bases between. CDR1 and CDR2 from the germline V gene are LGHNT and FRNRAP. The CDR3 spans 14 residues. In DNA form, the CDR3 reads TGTGCTAGTGGTTTAAAGTGGGGGCCTCAGACCCAGTACTTC. Its translation is CASGLKWGPQTQYF.

This clonotype has a count of ten or more. One end of the junction varies from germline; a read error may be responsible. The chain links TRBV7-2 to TRBJ2-5; no reliable D call. This CDR3 is built from 13 residues. Germline lookup yields CDR1 SGHTA and CDR2 FQGNSA. CDR3 coding DNA: TGCGCCAGCAGCCCCGGTCCAAAGGAGACCCAGTACTTC. This gives the protein CASSPGPKETQYF. The whole variable domain, remainder taken from reference TRBV7-2 and TRBJ2-5, is GAGVSQSPSNKVTEKGKDVELRCDPISGHTALYWYRQSLGQGLEFLIYFQGNSAPDKSGLPSDRFSAERTGGSVSTLTIQRTQQEDSAVYLCASSPGPKETQYFGPGTRLLVL.

This clonotype has just a few counts. The rearrangement joins TRBV7-9 to TRBJ2-1; TRBD2 aligns across 7 bases. This CDR3 is 16 amino acids long. Germline assignment: CDR1 SEHNR and CDR2 FQNEAQ (reference sequence). V lost 5 bases and J lost 8; bases outside the gene matches: 15. CDR3 bases: TGTGCCAGCAGCCCTACCGGGACTACAGTGGTCGATGAGCAGTTCTTC. Its translation is CASSPTGTTVVDEQFF. Together with reference TRBV7-9 and TRBJ2-1, the CDR3 gives the full variable domain: DTGVSQNPRHKITKRGQNVTFRCDPISEHNRLYWYRQTLGQGPEFLTYFQNEAQLEKSRLLSDRFSAERPKGSFSTLEIQRTEQGDSAMYLCASSPTGTTVVDEQFFGPGTRLTVL.

Worth noting for this clonotype: Germline is not matched at one junction end, which may reflect a read error. The chain recombines TRBV29-1 with TRBJ2-7; TRBD1 matches 7 bases. CDR1 is SQVTM and CDR2 is ANQGSEA in the germline V gene. This CDR3 has 12 amino acids. The CDR3 here is CGVPLQGHEQYF. DNA of the CDR3: TGCGGCGTCCCCTTACAGGGGCACGAGCAGTACTTC.

The J gene is TRBJ2-1, the V gene TRBV5-1; TRBD1 matches at 7 bases. The J segment lost 4 bases and the V segment lost 9 bases, leaving 13 bases of the junction unmatched. In germline, CDR1 is SGHRS, CDR2 YFSETQ. This CDR3 is 15 amino acids long. CDR3 protein: CATSPSGTEYNEQFF. The CDR3 nucleotides are TGCGCCACCTCACCTTCAGGGACAGAGTACAATGAGCAGTTCTTC.

This chain connects TRBV6-2 or TRBV6-3 to TRBJ1-2; no clear D. The CDR3 is 13 residues long. Per germline, CDR1 MNHEY and CDR2 SVGEGT. Trimming cost V 8 bases and J 4 bases, with 14 bases left between them. As DNA, the CDR3 is TGTGCCAGCCGGACCGAGACGGGCTATGGCTACACCTTC. Translation: CASRTETGYGYTF.

The rearrangement links TRBV2 to TRBJ2-3, with 8 bases that match TRBD1. Germline loops: CDR1 SNHLY, CDR2 FYNNEI. J lost 10 bases, V lost 1 base, and 13 bases had no gene match. This CDR3 contains 16 residues. The CDR3: CASSEVGQGARDAQYF. The CDR3 DNA reads TGTGCCAGCAGTGAAGTCGGGCAGGGGGCCAGGGATGCGCAGTATTTT.

The CDR3 spells CASGLVPMVFLNYGYTF. The CDR3 DNA reads as TGTGCTAGTGGTTTGGTACCGATGGTATTCCTAAACTATGGCTACACCTTC. The genes are TRBV12-5 and TRBJ1-2; D uncertain. The CDR3 runs to 17 residues. From germline, CDR1 is LGHNT and CDR2 FRNRAP. Trimming pared 0 bases from V and 2 bases from J, leaving 16 bases between. Drawing the rest from reference TRBV12-5 and TRBJ1-2, the complete variable domain is DARVTQTPRHKVTEMGQEVTMRCQPILGHNTVFWYRQTMMQGLELLAYFRNRAPLDDSGMPKDRFSAEMPDATLATLKIQPSEPRDSAVYFCASGLVPMVFLNYGYTFGSGTRLTVV.

The rearrangement uses TRBV12-3 or TRBV12-4 and TRBJ1-1; tentatively, D is TRBD1 (5 bases). The length of the CDR3 is 15 residues. Trimming cost V 1 base and J 1 base, with 10 bases left between them. For the CDR3, the DNA is TGTGCCAGCAGTTTAGTCGGGGGAAGGAACACTGAAGCTTTCTTT. As protein: CASSLVGGRNTEAFF.

This clonotype was detected only a few times. The rearrangement uses TRBV10-3 and TRBJ2-7; possibly TRBD1 or TRBD2 for D (5 bases each). Germline V gene lookup returns CDR1 ENHRY and CDR2 SYGVKD. The CDR3 has 16 amino acids. Deletions cut 3 bases from V and 4 bases from J, with 19 bases between. The CDR3 here is CAISEKLEGIAYEQYF. CDR3 DNA sequence: TGTGCCATCAGTGAAAAATTAGAGGGGATTGCGTACGAGCAGTACTTC.

This clonotype was detected only a few times. The chain couples TRBV11-2 to TRBJ2-1, with D possibly being TRBD2 (5 bases). The V gene's germline CDR1 is SGHAT and CDR2 FQNNGV. This CDR3 region has 15 residues. Trimming shortened V by 3 bases and J by 3 bases, and 12 bases separated the two germline ends. DNA of the CDR3: TGTGCCAGCAGCTTCGGACTTGGGGTCTACAATGAGCAGTTCTTC. Translation gives CASSFGLGVYNEQFF.

The CDR3 region is CASSLGSGTPLYNEQFF. CDR3 DNA sequence: TGCGCCAGCAGCTTGGGCTCCGGGACTCCCCTCTACAATGAGCAGTTCTTC. This chain connects TRBV5-1 to TRBJ2-1, with D tentatively TRBD2 (6 bases). The CDR3 totals 17 residues. Trimming took 0 bases from V and 3 from J, leaving 16 bases between them. CDR1 SGHRS and CDR2 YFSETQ come from the germline V gene.

The V call is TRBV6-6, the J call TRBJ1-5; D is perhaps TRBD1 (5 bases). Deletions cut 7 bases from V and 5 bases from J, with 21 bases between. This CDR3 comprises 16 residues. CDR1 and CDR2 from the germline V gene are MNHNY and SVGAGI (reference sequence). The CDR3 sequence: CASNSHPGKGDQPQHF. CDR3 sequence (DNA): TGTGCCAGCAACTCACACCCAGGGAAAGGTGATCAGCCCCAGCATTTT.

This clonotype has only a few counts. J is TRBJ1-2 and V is TRBV24-1, with D possibly TRBD1 on 5 matching bases. This CDR3 has 13 residues. V dropped 2 bases and J dropped 7 bases, with 10 bases sitting between them. Per the germline V gene, CDR1 is KGHDR and CDR2 is SFDVKD. The CDR3, as DNA: TGTGCCACCAGTGATTCGCTTAGGGGTGGCTACACCTTC. It yields the protein CATSDSLRGGYTF.

The genes are TRBV10-3 and TRBJ1-1, with 9 bases lining up with TRBD1. J lost 5 bases, V lost 6 bases, and 4 bases had no gene match. Germline CDR1 reads ENHRY; CDR2 reads SYGVKD. The CDR3 extends over 13 amino acids. The CDR3 loop reads CAIRGTGRTEAFF. The CDR3 DNA is TGTGCCATCAGGGGGACAGGGCGGACTGAAGCTTTCTTT.

This clonotype occurred a few times. The rearrangement links TRBV6-1 to TRBJ2-3; 11 positions agree with TRBD1. CDR3 length: 14 amino acids. With 7 bases clipped from V and 6 bases from J, the junction kept 6 bases outside the gene matches. Germline CDR1 is MNHNS and CDR2 is SASEGT. The CDR3 region is CASTKDRGHDTQYF. CDR3 DNA: TGTGCCAGCACCAAGGACAGGGGGCATGATACGCAGTATTTT.

The CDR3 coding sequence is TGCGCCAGCAGCCAAGACGGAGGGAGAAACAATGAGCAGTTCTTC. Protein sequence: CASSQDGGRNNEQFF. The V and J genes are TRBV4-3 and TRBJ2-1; D possibly corresponds to TRBD2 (6 bases). The CDR3 is 15 residues long. Germline V gene sequence: CDR1 LGHNA, CDR2 YSLEER. The V and J ends lost 0 bases and 5 bases respectively, with 11 bases between them.